Listed here are 29 T cell receptor beta chains from one sample, sequenced in a study of T cell repertoires in cytomegalovirus infection. Antigens of these TCRs are unknown. MiXCR was run by TCRdb on the reads, yielding one entry per CDR3 protein. This sample has tens of thousands of distinct CDR3 sequences; about 20% occur once, and the top ten carry 80%. Sequencing used CD8+ T cells from cultured PBMCs, obtained from culture after CMV antigen stimulation. The receptors here all came from a human donor in good health (CMV status not recorded). Some clones in this sample may be carry-over from other donors' samples.

V gene TRBV4-1 combines with J gene TRBJ2-7; D tentatively reads TRBD1 or TRBD2 (5 bases each). The V gene lost 3 bases and the J gene lost 1 base, with 22 bases spanning the gap. Per the germline V gene, CDR1 is MGHRA and CDR2 is YSYEKL. This CDR3 spans 18 amino acids. CDR3 in DNA: TGCGCCAGCAGCCACCCCCTCGGGACGACGGACCAATCCTACGAGCAGTACTTC. Amino acid sequence: CASSHPLGTTDQSYEQYF.

In this sample, this clonotype turned up a few times. The chain is built from TRBV7-8 and TRBJ2-3; no reliable D call. The CDR3 covers 16 residues. V lost 3 bases, J lost 0 bases, and 13 bases lay in between. CDR1 and CDR2 from the germline V gene are SGHVS and FQNEAQ. CDR3 bases: TGTGCCAGCAGCTTCACTGACGAGGATAGCACAGATACGCAGTATTTT. Encoded protein: CASSFTDEDSTDTQYF.

The CDR3 nucleotides are TGTGCCAGCGGTTCTAGACAGGGGAATGAGCAGTTCTTC. It yields the protein CASGSRQGNEQFF. This sequence joins TRBV27 and TRBJ2-1; 8 bases line up with TRBD1. Unmatched junction bases numbered 7, after V lost 8 bases and J lost 7 bases. This CDR3 contains 13 residues. Germline V gives CDR1 MNHEY, CDR2 SMNVEV (reference sequence).

The gene calls are TRBV12-3 or TRBV12-4 and TRBJ2-1, with D possibly matching TRBD1 (5 bases). This CDR3 has 13 residues. Trimming removed 7 bases at V and 5 bases at J, with 12 bases between. The CDR3 is CASTDSYHNEQFF. CDR3 bases: TGTGCCAGCACCGACAGTTACCACAATGAGCAGTTCTTC.

This sequence joins TRBV7-6 and TRBJ1-4, with D perhaps matching TRBD1 (5 bases). The V end lost 4 bases, the J end lost 7 bases, and 16 bases lay between the germline ends. This CDR3 has 15 residues. Per the germline V gene, CDR1 is SGHVS and CDR2 is FNYEAQ. CDR3 DNA sequence: TGTGCCAGCAGCTCGATCGGGGGTACCTTTGAAAAACTGTTTTTT. Amino acid sequence: CASSSIGGTFEKLFF.

Only a few counts were recorded for this clonotype. The CDR3 reads CASSLASDRVTYEQYF. CDR3 bases: TGCGCCAGCAGCTTAGCCTCCGACAGGGTAACCTACGAGCAGTACTTC. The chain links TRBV4-1 to TRBJ2-7, with 7 nucleotides matching TRBD1. Unmatched junction bases numbered 12, after V lost 5 bases and J lost 2 bases. Germline V gene sequence: CDR1 MGHRA, CDR2 YSYEKL. The CDR3 runs to 16 residues.

V usage is TRBV6-5 and J usage is TRBJ2-5; TRBD1 matches at 11 bases. The germline CDR1 and CDR2 sequences are MNHEY and SVGAGI. The CDR3 spans 14 residues. V shed 6 bases and J 4 bases; nucleotides not matched to a gene: 4. The DNA of the CDR3 is TGTGCCAGCAGCATGGGACAGGGGGTAGAGACCCAGTACTTC. Amino acid sequence: CASSMGQGVETQYF.

This clonotype occurred a few times. V gene TRBV11-2 combines with J gene TRBJ2-1, with D possibly matching TRBD1 (6 bases). CDR3 length: 14 residues. The ends were cut back, 6 bases at V and 3 bases at J, with 12 bases in the middle. Germline V gene sequence: CDR1 SGHAT, CDR2 FQNNGV. This chain's CDR3 is CASSIRGNYNEQFF. In DNA, the CDR3 is TGTGCCAGCAGTATCAGGGGTAACTACAATGAGCAGTTCTTC.

The chain uses TRBV7-9 and TRBJ2-5; a weak D match, TRBD2 (6 bases). Per germline, CDR1 SEHNR and CDR2 FQNEAQ (reference sequence). Trimming stripped 8 bases from V and 5 bases from J, with 36 bases between. The CDR3 runs to 20 residues. The CDR3 DNA sequence: TGTGCCAGCCCCTTGGGTCCTGGGACTCCCGACCTTAGGCGCGGGGAGACCCAGTACTTC. Translated: CASPLGPGTPDLRRGETQYF.

As DNA, the CDR3 is TGTGCCAGCAGCATAGAAGTCAAAAACATTCAGTACTTC. It yields the protein CASSIEVKNIQYF. The chain combines TRBV12-3 or TRBV12-4 with TRBJ2-4; D not resolved. Trimming took off 6 bases at V and 3 bases at J, with 9 bases between the two ends. CDR3 length equals 13 residues.

This clonotype has a handful of counts. The chain is built from TRBV28 and TRBJ2-3; TRBD2 aligns across 11 bases. The CDR3 contains 16 residues. Per the germline V gene, CDR1 is MDHEN and CDR2 is SYDVKM. V shed 5 bases, J shed 0 bases, and the junction held 4 bases outside the gene matches. The CDR3 spells CASSLGLAESTDTQYF. In DNA, the CDR3 is TGTGCCAGCAGTCTGGGACTAGCGGAGAGCACAGATACGCAGTATTTT.

The chain uses TRBV20-1 and TRBJ1-6; D uncertain. V dropped 1 base and J dropped 0 bases, with 7 bases sitting between them. The CDR3 runs to 15 residues. Germline CDR1 reads DFQATT; CDR2 reads SNEGSKA (reference sequence). The CDR3 coding sequence is TGCAGTGCTAGAGTTCGGGGCTCCTATAATTCACCCCTCCACTTT. Its protein is CSARVRGSYNSPLHF.

V and J are TRBV6-2 or TRBV6-3 and TRBJ2-1; 11 positions agree with TRBD2. The V segment lost 5 bases and the J segment 6 bases; nucleotides outside the gene matches: 9. This CDR3 comprises 16 residues. In germline, CDR1 is MNHEY, CDR2 SVGEGT. CDR3 residues: CASSTPGLAAGNEQFF. In DNA form, the CDR3 reads TGTGCCAGCAGTACCCCGGGACTAGCGGCGGGCAATGAGCAGTTCTTC.

The chain employs TRBV6-2 or TRBV6-3 and TRBJ1-1; unclear D gene. V lost 2 bases to trimming and J lost 8 bases, with 27 bases between them. Germline values: CDR1 MNHEY, CDR2 SVGEGT. The CDR3 runs to 18 residues. CDR3 sequence: CASSYRPAFFENTAEAFF. In DNA, the CDR3 is TGTGCCAGCAGTTACCGACCGGCCTTCTTCGAGAACACTGCGGAAGCTTTCTTT.

This chain uses TRBV7-8 with TRBJ2-1, with D hard to call. Trimming took 3 bases from V and 10 from J, leaving 7 bases between them. This CDR3 has 11 residues. Germline-derived CDR1 and CDR2 are SGHVS and FQNEAQ. CDR3 residues: CASSLVGEQFF. For the CDR3, the DNA is TGTGCCAGCAGCTTGGTCGGGGAGCAGTTCTTC.

This clonotype was detected a few times. This CDR3 reads CASGSRGNNSPLHF. In DNA form, the CDR3 reads TGTGCCAGCGGGTCCAGGGGTAACAATTCACCCCTCCACTTT. V and J are TRBV11-1 and TRBJ1-6; weak D call: TRBD1 (6 bases). Trimming stripped 8 bases from V and 7 bases from J, with 15 bases between. Germline-derived CDR1 and CDR2 are SGHAT and FQDESV (reference sequence). The CDR3 is 14 amino acids.

In this sample, this clonotype turned up a few times. J is TRBJ1-1 and V is TRBV27; TRBD1 might be the D (5 bases). There are 14 residues in the CDR3. CDR1 is MNHEY and CDR2 is SMNVEV in the germline V gene (reference sequence). V was pared by 0 bases and J by 10 bases, with 15 bases between. The CDR3 here is CASSLSVDRVGAFF. The CDR3 DNA sequence: TGTGCCAGCAGTTTATCGGTAGACAGAGTCGGAGCTTTCTTT.

With regard to this clonotype: A read error may be the cause here, since a much bigger clone is one base away. This chain links TRBV7-9 with TRBJ2-1; TRBD1 matches 8 bases. This CDR3 has 16 amino acids. V dropped 5 bases and J dropped 5; count of bases not matched to a gene: 11. Germline lookup yields CDR1 SEHNR and CDR2 FQNEAQ (reference sequence). This chain's CDR3 is CASSQVGDRKHNEQFF. The CDR3 nucleotides read TGTGCCAGCAGCCAGGTCGGGGACAGGAAGCACAATGAGCAGTTCTTC.

The gene calls are TRBV20-1 and TRBJ2-1; either TRBD1 or TRBD2 may fit D (6 bases each). The germline CDR1 and CDR2 sequences are DFQATT and SNEGSKA (reference sequence). This CDR3 region has 15 residues. V was trimmed by 5 bases and J by 8 bases, leaving 22 bases between them. The CDR3 nucleotides read TGCAGTGCTTCCGGGGGCAGGAGCACGAAGGATGAGCAGTTCTTC. Its translation is CSASGGRSTKDEQFF.

The J gene is TRBJ2-1, the V gene TRBV19; the match to TRBD2 covers 8 bases. Germline loops: CDR1 LNHDA, CDR2 SQIVND (reference sequence). CDR3 size: 17 residues. Unmatched junction bases numbered 8, after V lost 1 base and J lost 3 bases. The CDR3 DNA reads as TGTGCCAGTAGTATAGGTTCCAGCGGGGGCTACTACAATGAGCAGTTCTTC. This encodes CASSIGSSGGYYNEQFF.

This clonotype was observed a few times. CDR3 coding DNA: TGTGCCAGCAGCTCGACAGGGCCCTACGAGCAGTACTTC. It yields the protein CASSSTGPYEQYF. This sequence joins TRBV5-6 and TRBJ2-7; 7 bases are shared with TRBD1. J gave up 2 bases and V 3 bases, and 2 bases lay outside the gene matches. This CDR3 region has 13 residues. Germline CDR1 is SGHDT and CDR2 is YYEEEE.

V and J are TRBV7-2 and TRBJ2-7; tentative D call: TRBD2 (6 bases). CDR1 is SGHTA, CDR2 FQGNSA, per germline. The CDR3 runs 13 residues. V lost 5 bases, J lost 6 bases, and 14 bases lay in between. The CDR3 DNA is TGTGCCAGCAGCCGGGGCGGGGCTACCGAGCAGTACTTC. It yields the protein CASSRGGATEQYF.

The V and J genes are TRBV12-3 or TRBV12-4 and TRBJ2-3, with unresolved D. The CDR3 loop spans 12 amino acids. Between the trimmed V and J ends, which lost 3 bases and 6 bases, there was a span of 7 bases. CDR3 bases: TGTGCCAGCAGTTTCCGCCGGGATACGCAGTATTTT. This gives the protein CASSFRRDTQYF.

V usage is TRBV12-3 or TRBV12-4 and J usage is TRBJ1-2; TRBD1 matches 9 bases. The junction had 6 bases not matched to a gene; V was cut back by 4 bases and J by 6 bases. There are 14 residues in the CDR3. The CDR3 DNA sequence: TGTGCCAGCAGTTGGGGACAGGGAACAGATGGCTACACCTTC. Translated: CASSWGQGTDGYTF.

Concerning this clonotype itself: Given a much more abundant clone one base away, this may be a read error. V usage is TRBV7-9 and J usage is TRBJ2-1; a weak D match, TRBD1 (5 bases). Trimming shortened V by 8 bases and J by 2 bases, and 16 bases separated the two germline ends. Germline-derived CDR1 and CDR2 are SEHNR and FQNEAQ (reference sequence). The CDR3 has 15 residues. The CDR3 here is CASGTGDRAYNEQFF. In DNA, the CDR3 is TGTGCCAGCGGCACCGGCGACAGAGCCTACAATGAGCAGTTCTTC.

This clonotype was seen more than once but under ten times. The chain is built from TRBV4-1 and TRBJ1-2, with 8 bases that match TRBD1. The CDR3 is made up of 15 amino acids. Per germline, CDR1 MGHRA and CDR2 YSYEKL. The V gene end was trimmed by 1 base and the J gene end by 8 bases; junction bases not matched to a gene: 9. CDR3 region: CASSQVTGGQRGYTF. CDR3 DNA sequence: TGCGCCAGCAGCCAAGTTACAGGGGGACAAAGGGGCTACACCTTC.

A few counts support this clonotype. The chain couples TRBV19 to TRBJ1-2; 9 nucleotides line up with TRBD1. Germline values: CDR1 LNHDA, CDR2 SQIVND (reference sequence). With V trimmed by 7 bases and J by 6 bases, 9 bases remained unmatched. CDR3 length: 14 amino acids. This CDR3 is CASTTEGQGNGYTF. CDR3 nucleotide sequence: TGTGCCAGTACCACGGAGGGACAGGGAAATGGCTACACCTTC.

This sequence joins TRBV28 and TRBJ1-1; D perhaps matches TRBD1 (6 bases). The ends were cut back, 10 bases at V and 3 bases at J, with 18 bases in the middle. Germline V gives CDR1 MDHEN, CDR2 SYDVKM. This CDR3 spans 14 amino acids. CDR3 sequence reads: CATLPDRGDTEAFF. CDR3 nucleotides: TGTGCCACCCTCCCGGACAGAGGGGACACTGAAGCTTTCTTT.

J is TRBJ1-3 and V is TRBV4-1; D not resolved. The CDR3 totals 16 residues. The V and J ends lost 4 bases and 4 bases respectively, with 17 bases between them. The germline V gene has CDR1 MGHRA and CDR2 YSYEKL. CDR3 sequence: CASSRLPDGLGNTIYF. The CDR3 DNA sequence: TGCGCCAGCAGCCGTCTTCCTGACGGACTCGGAAACACCATATATTTT.